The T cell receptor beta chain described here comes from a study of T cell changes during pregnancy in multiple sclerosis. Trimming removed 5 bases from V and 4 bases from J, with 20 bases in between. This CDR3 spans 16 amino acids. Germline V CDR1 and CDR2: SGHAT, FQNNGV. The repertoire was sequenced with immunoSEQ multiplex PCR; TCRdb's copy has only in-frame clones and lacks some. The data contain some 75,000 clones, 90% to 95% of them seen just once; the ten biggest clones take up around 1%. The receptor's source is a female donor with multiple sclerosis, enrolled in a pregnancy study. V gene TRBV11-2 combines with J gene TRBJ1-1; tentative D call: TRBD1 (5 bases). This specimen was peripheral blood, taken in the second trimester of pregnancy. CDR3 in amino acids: CASSPPDSSMSTEAFF. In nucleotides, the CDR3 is TGTGCCAGCAGCCCCCCAGACAGTTCGATGAGCACTGAAGCTTTCTTT.